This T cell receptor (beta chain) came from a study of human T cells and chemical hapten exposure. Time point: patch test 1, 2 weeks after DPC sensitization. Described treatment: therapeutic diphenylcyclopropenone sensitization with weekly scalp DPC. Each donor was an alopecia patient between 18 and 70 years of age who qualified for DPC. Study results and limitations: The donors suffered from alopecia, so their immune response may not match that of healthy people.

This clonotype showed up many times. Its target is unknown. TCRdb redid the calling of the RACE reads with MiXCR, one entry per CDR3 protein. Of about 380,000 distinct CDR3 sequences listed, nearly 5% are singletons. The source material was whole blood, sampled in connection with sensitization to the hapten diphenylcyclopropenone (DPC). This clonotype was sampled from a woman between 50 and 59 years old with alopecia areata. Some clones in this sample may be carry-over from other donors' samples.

CDR3 in DNA: TGTGCCAGCAGCAAAGACCCGGGGGTCGGAGAGACCCAGTACTTC. Encoded protein: CASSKDPGVGETQYF. The rearrangement joins TRBV9 to TRBJ2-5; perhaps TRBD2 as D (6 bases). V was trimmed by 4 bases and J by 4 bases, leaving 17 bases between them. This CDR3 spans 15 amino acids. Germline loops: CDR1 SGDLS, CDR2 YYNGEE.